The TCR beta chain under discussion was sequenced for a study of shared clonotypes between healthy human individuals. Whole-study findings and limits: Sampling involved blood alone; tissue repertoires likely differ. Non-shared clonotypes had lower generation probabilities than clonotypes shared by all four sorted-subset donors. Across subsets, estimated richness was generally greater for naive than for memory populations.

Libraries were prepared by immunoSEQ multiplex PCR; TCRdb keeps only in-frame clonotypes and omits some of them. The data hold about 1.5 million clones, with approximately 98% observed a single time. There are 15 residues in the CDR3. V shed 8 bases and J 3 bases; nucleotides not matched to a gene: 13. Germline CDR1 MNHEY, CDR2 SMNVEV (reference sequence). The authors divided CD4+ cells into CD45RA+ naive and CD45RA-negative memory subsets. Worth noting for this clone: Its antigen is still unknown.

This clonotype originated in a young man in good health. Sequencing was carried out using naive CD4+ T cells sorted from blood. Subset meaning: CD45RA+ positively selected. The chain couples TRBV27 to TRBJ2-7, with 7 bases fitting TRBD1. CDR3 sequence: CASHPNEGARYEQYF. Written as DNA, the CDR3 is TGTGCCAGCCATCCAAACGAGGGGGCTCGCTACGAGCAGTACTTC.